Listed below are T cell receptor beta chains from one sample, sequenced in a study of T cell changes during pregnancy in multiple sclerosis. Assay: immunoSEQ multiplex PCR; the TCRdb copy retains only in-frame clones and omits some. The sample includes about 97,000 clones, 90% seen only once; the top ten take roughly 0.79%. Sequencing used peripheral blood, obtained in the second trimester of pregnancy. These receptors all come from a female donor in good health, enrolled as a control in a pregnancy study. The CDR3 runs from the conserved cysteine through the conserved F or W. A D gene is named only where the DNA matches it firmly.

TRBV18	16	NA	TRBJ2-7	CASSPSQEDSTYEQYF	TGTGCCAGCTCACCATCTCAGGAAGACAGCACCTACGAGCAGTACTTC
TRBV30	15	TRBD2	TRBJ2-2	CAWKTSGRASGELFF	TGTGCCTGGAAGACTAGCGGGAGGGCGTCCGGGGAGCTGTTTTTT
TRBV27	13	NA	TRBJ2-5	CASRGHLQETQYF	TGTGCCAGCAGGGGACACCTCCAAGAGACCCAGTACTTC
TRBV19	15	TRBD1	TRBJ1-1	CASSTADRGHTEAFF	TGTGCCAGTAGTACCGCCGACAGGGGCCACACTGAAGCTTTCTTT
TRBV5-6	15	NA	TRBJ1-2	CASSLGPDQARGYTF	TGTGCCAGCAGCTTGGGCCCCGACCAGGCGCGAGGCTACACCTTC
TRBV4-3	19	TRBD1	TRBJ2-3	CASSQDQGAKEPSTDTQYF	TGCGCCAGCAGCCAAGATCAGGGGGCGAAGGAACCAAGCACAGATACGCAGTATTTT
TRBV4-3	15	TRBD2	TRBJ2-1	CASSQASGSGREQFF	TGCGCCAGCAGCCAAGCGAGCGGGAGTGGGCGGGAGCAGTTCTTC
TRBV7-2	14	NA	TRBJ1-2	CASSLDGGGYGYTF	TGTGCCAGCAGCTTAGACGGGGGTGGCTATGGCTACACCTTC
TRBV14	14	NA	TRBJ1-2	CASSQSRDYYGYTF	TGTGCCAGCAGCCAATCCCGGGACTACTATGGCTACACCTTC
TRBV5-6	15	NA	TRBJ1-3	CASSLEGRNGNTIYF	TGTGCCAGCAGCTTGGAAGGCAGGAATGGAAACACCATATATTTT